The 21 T cell receptor beta chains given below trace back to one sample, sequenced in a study of blood T cell repertoires in COVID-19. Generated by immunoSEQ multiplex PCR, the TCRdb table keeps only in-frame clones and is missing some. Here the sample spans 300,000 or so clones, around 88% being singletons. The sequenced sample was peripheral blood. All receptors derive from a woman aged 50 to 60 with acute or convalescent COVID-19.

The CDR3, as DNA: TGTGCCAGCAGCTTAACTTTAGCCCGCACAGATACGCAGTATTTT. This codes for CASSLTLARTDTQYF. V is TRBV7-3 and J is TRBJ2-3, with D unclear. CDR3 length equals 15 residues. CDR1 is SGHTA, CDR2 FQGTGA, per germline. The V gene lost 0 bases and the J gene lost 1 base, with 8 bases spanning the gap. Filled out from reference TRBV7-3 and TRBJ2-3, the complete variable domain reads GAGVSQTPSNKVTEKGKYVELRCDPISGHTALYWYRQSLGQGPEFLIYFQGTGAADDSGLPNDRFFAVRPEGSVSTLKIQRTERGDSAVYLCASSLTLARTDTQYFGPGTRLTVL.

The chain uses TRBV5-1 and TRBJ2-7, with TRBD1 matching over 8 bases. V lost 4 bases and J lost 0; bases outside the gene matches: 12. The CDR3 has 17 residues. CDR1 is SGHRS and CDR2 is YFSETQ in the germline V gene. CDR3 region: CASSDRTGMIRSYEQYF. The CDR3 DNA follows: TGCGCCAGCAGCGATCGGACAGGGATGATTCGCTCCTACGAGCAGTACTTC. The variable domain in full, with the rest retrieved from reference TRBV5-1 and TRBJ2-7, is KAGVTQTPRYLIKTRGQQVTLSCSPISGHRSVSWYQQTPGQGLQFLFEYFSETQRNKGNFPGRFSGRQFSNSRSEMNVSTLELGDSALYLCASSDRTGMIRSYEQYFGPGTRLTVT.

This rearrangement joins TRBV6-5 to TRBJ1-2; D gene uncertain. This CDR3 is 12 amino acids long. Germline lookup yields CDR1 MNHEY and CDR2 SVGAGI. The V gene lost 4 bases and the J gene lost 7 bases, with 10 bases spanning the gap. The DNA of the CDR3 is TGTGCCAGCAGTTTGACTGGAAGTGGCTACACCTTC. The encoded protein is CASSLTGSGYTF.

Remarks on this clone: Other DNA variants within this sample encode the same CDR3. This rearrangement joins TRBV28 to TRBJ2-1; D gene uncertain. Germline V gene lookup returns CDR1 MDHEN and CDR2 SYDVKM. This CDR3 region has 13 residues. The V gene lost 4 bases and the J gene lost 0 bases, with 4 bases spanning the gap. CDR3 sequence: CASSSSSYNEQFF. The DNA of the CDR3 is TGTGCCAGCAGTTCGAGCTCCTACAATGAGCAGTTCTTC. Drawing the rest from reference TRBV28 and TRBJ2-1, the complete variable domain is DVKVTQSSRYLVKRTGEKVFLECVQDMDHENMFWYRQDPGLGLRLIYFSYDVKMKEKGDIPEGYSVSREKKERFSLILESASTNQTSMYLCASSSSSYNEQFFGPGTRLTVL.

The chain combines TRBV11-2 with TRBJ2-1; 13 bases agree with TRBD2. This CDR3 spans 15 amino acids. CDR1 and CDR2 (germline): SGHAT, FQNNGV. The junction had 4 bases not matched to a gene; V was cut back by 1 base and J by 10 bases. The CDR3 DNA is TGTGCCAGCAGCTTAGTCCCGGGACTAGCGGGAGAGCAGTTCTTC. This translates into CASSLVPGLAGEQFF.

The chain is built from TRBV30 and TRBJ1-5, with no clear D. The germline gives CDR1 GTSNPN, CDR2 SVGIG (reference sequence). The CDR3 covers 12 residues. V lost 7 bases and J lost 4, with 11 bases in between. CDR3 DNA sequence: TGTGCCTCCCGACCGGGGAATCAGCCCCAGCATTTT. Amino acids: CASRPGNQPQHF. The full variable domain, in which reference TRBV30 and TRBJ1-5 provide the parts outside the CDR3, is SQTIHQWPATLVQPVGSPLSLECTVEGTSNPNLYWYRQAAGRGLQLLFYSVGIGQISSEVPQNLSASRPQDRQFILSSKKLLLSDSGFYLCASRPGNQPQHFGDGTRLSIL.

This clone was recorded once. V gene TRBV2 combines with J gene TRBJ2-7; 7 nucleotides align to TRBD1. V was pared by 5 bases and J by 0 bases, with 10 bases of the junction left unmatched. The germline V gene has CDR1 SNHLY and CDR2 FYNNEI. The CDR3 consists of 16 residues. CDR3 nucleotides: TGTGCCAGCAGTTCGCCGGATGACAGGGTCTCCTACGAGCAGTACTTC. Residues: CASSSPDDRVSYEQYF.

The chain recombines TRBV12-3 or TRBV12-4 with TRBJ2-1, with D possibly matching TRBD1 (5 bases). The germline V and J ends were trimmed by 5 bases and 9 bases, with 14 bases remaining between them. The CDR3 loop spans 13 amino acids. The CDR3 sequence: CASSQYQGSEQFF. The CDR3, as DNA: TGTGCCAGCAGTCAATACCAGGGATCTGAGCAGTTCTTC.

The CDR3 DNA sequence: TGTGCCAGCAGTTATTTTCCACTGAACTATGGCTACACCTTC. This encodes CASSYFPLNYGYTF. The chain couples TRBV6-9 to TRBJ1-2; unclear D gene. From germline, CDR1 is MNHGY and CDR2 SVAAGI. The CDR3 contains 14 residues. The V and J ends lost 1 base and 2 bases respectively, with 8 bases between them.

The chain links TRBV18 to TRBJ1-1; D is unresolved. The V gene lost 6 bases and the J gene lost 1 base, with 15 bases spanning the gap. CDR1 and CDR2 (germline): KGHSH, LQKENI. The CDR3 consists of 15 residues. CDR3: CASSPSGEGNTEAFF. The CDR3 nucleotides are TGTGCCAGCTCCCCTAGTGGGGAGGGGAACACTGAAGCTTTCTTT.

Concerning this clone itself: The sample contains more than one DNA sequence encoding this CDR3. V usage is TRBV2 and J usage is TRBJ2-5; 8 bases map to TRBD1. V shed 3 bases, J shed 3 bases, and the junction held 0 bases outside the gene matches. CDR1 and CDR2 from the germline V gene are SNHLY and FYNNEI. The CDR3 is made up of 13 amino acids. The CDR3 sequence: CASSEDREETQYF. The CDR3 DNA follows: TGTGCCAGCAGTGAGGACAGGGAAGAGACCCAGTACTTC.

The V and J genes are TRBV10-3 and TRBJ1-1; 7 nucleotides line up with TRBD1. The length of the CDR3 is 12 residues. The ends lost 3 bases at V and 11 bases at J; junction bases unmatched: 6. CDR1 is ENHRY, CDR2 SYGVKD, per germline. CDR3 bases: TGTGCCATCAGTGACCAGGGACAGAGGGCTTTCTTT. Its translation: CAISDQGQRAFF.

The chain carries TRBV30 and TRBJ1-5, with TRBD1 as a possible D gene (6 bases). The CDR3 has 13 residues. From germline, CDR1 is GTSNPN and CDR2 SVGIG (reference sequence). V was trimmed by 5 bases and J by 4 bases, leaving 12 bases between them. This CDR3 reads CAWQGSGNQPQHF. CDR3 DNA: TGTGCCTGGCAGGGGTCTGGGAATCAGCCCCAGCATTTT.

The chain links TRBV9 to TRBJ2-2, with D perhaps TRBD1 (5 bases). Trimming removed 3 bases from V and 6 bases from J, with 15 bases in between. CDR1 and CDR2 (germline): SGDLS, YYNGEE. The CDR3 runs to 15 residues. The CDR3 region has the DNA TGTGCCAGCAGCGCAGGGTCGTCGATGTCCGGGGAGCTGTTTTTT. Translating it yields CASSAGSSMSGELFF.

The chain joins TRBV5-1 to TRBJ1-6; D is perhaps TRBD1 (5 bases). The CDR3 runs to 15 residues. CDR1 is SGHRS, CDR2 YFSETQ, per germline. Between the trimmed V and J ends, which lost 3 bases and 6 bases, there was a span of 13 bases. This CDR3 is CASSSTGHLNSPLHF. The DNA of the CDR3 is TGCGCCAGCAGCTCAACTGGACATCTTAATTCACCCCTCCACTTT.

V gene TRBV28 combines with J gene TRBJ1-6, with 9 nucleotides matching TRBD1. CDR1 MDHEN and CDR2 SYDVKM come from the germline V gene. There are 15 residues in the CDR3. J lost 9 bases, V lost 2 bases, and 5 bases had no gene match. In DNA, the CDR3 is TGTGCCAGCAGTTTACAGGGGACAGGGTTTTCACCCCTCCACTTT. Translated: CASSLQGTGFSPLHF.

The J gene is TRBJ2-6, the V gene TRBV9, with TRBD2 as a possible D gene (5 bases). The CDR3 contains 18 residues. Germline CDR1 reads SGDLS; CDR2 reads YYNGEE. V shed 2 bases and J shed 0 bases, with 15 bases lying between them. The CDR3 sequence: CASSVALSADSGANVLTF. In DNA form, the CDR3 reads TGTGCCAGCAGCGTGGCCCTTAGCGCAGACTCTGGGGCCAACGTCCTGACTTTC.

This clone was recorded once. The rearrangement uses TRBV5-1 and TRBJ2-7, with D tentatively TRBD2 (6 bases). This CDR3 has 14 amino acids. V was shortened by 0 bases and J by 7 bases, with 14 bases between the two germline ends. Germline V gives CDR1 SGHRS, CDR2 YFSETQ. CDR3 amino acids: CASSLEGRAGEQYF. CDR3 in DNA: TGCGCCAGCAGCTTGGAGGGACGGGCGGGGGAGCAGTACTTC. The full variable domain, in which reference TRBV5-1 and TRBJ2-7 provide the parts outside the CDR3, is KAGVTQTPRYLIKTRGQQVTLSCSPISGHRSVSWYQQTPGQGLQFLFEYFSETQRNKGNFPGRFSGRQFSNSRSEMNVSTLELGDSALYLCASSLEGRAGEQYFGPGTRLTVT.

In DNA form, the CDR3 reads TGCAGCGCCCGGGGGCGGGAGATCAAGAATGAGCAGTTCTTC. Protein sequence: CSARGREIKNEQFF. This sequence joins TRBV29-1 and TRBJ2-1; D might be TRBD2 (7 bases). Germline V gene lookup returns CDR1 SQVTM and CDR2 ANQGSEA. This CDR3 has 14 residues. V dropped 7 bases and J dropped 7 bases, with 20 bases sitting between them.

For the CDR3, the DNA is TGCGCCAGCAGCCAAGATCAGTGGCGGGAGCTGTTTTTT. Its protein product is CASSQDQWRELFF. V usage is TRBV4-3 and J usage is TRBJ2-2; D remains unclear. CDR1 LGHNA and CDR2 YSLEER come from the germline V gene. Deletions cut 0 bases from V and 9 bases from J, with 8 bases between. The CDR3 contains 13 residues.

The chain uses TRBV9 and TRBJ2-1, with 10 bases that match TRBD2. V lost 4 bases to trimming and J lost 3 bases; unmatched junction nucleotides: 7. CDR3 length equals 16 residues. Germline CDR1 SGDLS, CDR2 YYNGEE. CDR3 DNA sequence: TGTGCCAGCAGCCTCCGGACTAGCGGAGACTACAATGAGCAGTTCTTC. It codes for CASSLRTSGDYNEQFF.